These 18 T cell receptor beta chains came from one sample sequenced in a study of beta chain features in type 1 diabetes. Whole-study findings and limits: Moderately but significantly shorter TCRB CDR3s were found in Type 1 diabetes patients in all four CD4+ subsets.

Sequenced material consisted of expressed TCRB transcripts (all of the isolated RNA was reverse transcribed). TCRdb's table, derived via immunoSEQ multiplex PCR, lists solely in-frame clones and lacks some. Of approximately 250,000 clones in the sample, more than 15% are singletons; the top ten hold 0.08% to 0.095%. What these receptors recognize is not known. Sequencing was done on a sample of naive CD4+ T cells from blood. These receptors were taken from a man aged 30 to 39 with type 1 diabetes.

The chain is built from TRBV2 and TRBJ1-2; TRBD1 agrees at 7 bases. Germline CDR1 SNHLY, CDR2 FYNNEI. The V gene end was trimmed by 7 bases and the J gene end by 4 bases; junction bases not matched to a gene: 9. This CDR3 is 14 amino acids long. CDR3 residues: CASIGQGDFYGYTF. The CDR3 DNA reads as TGTGCCAGCATTGGCCAGGGGGACTTCTATGGCTACACCTTC.

This clone was found once. DNA of the CDR3: TGCAGCGTGGTTACTAGCGCCTACGAGCAGTACTTC. Translated, it gives CSVVTSAYEQYF. This rearrangement joins TRBV29-1 to TRBJ2-7; 7 bases are a match to TRBD2. The length of the CDR3 is 12 residues. Germline trimming cut 6 bases from V and 2 bases from J; bases unmatched to any gene: 4. Germline CDR1 and CDR2: SQVTM and ANQGSEA.

This clone was picked up one time. The chain couples TRBV28 to TRBJ2-6; 9 bases fit TRBD1. Germline CDR1 is MDHEN and CDR2 is SYDVKM. This CDR3 is 18 amino acids long. The ends lost 7 bases at V and 2 bases at J; junction bases unmatched: 12. The CDR3 DNA is TGTGCCAGCATCTCCGCCGGACAGGGGAACGCTGGGGCCAACGTCCTGACTTTC. Amino acids: CASISAGQGNAGANVLTF. The whole variable domain, remainder taken from reference TRBV28 and TRBJ2-6, is DVKVTQSSRYLVKRTGEKVFLECVQDMDHENMFWYRQDPGLGLRLIYFSYDVKMKEKGDIPEGYSVSREKKERFSLILESASTNQTSMYLCASISAGQGNAGANVLTFGAGSRLTVL.

This clone turned up a few times. The chain joins TRBV7-9 to TRBJ2-6, with 7 positions matching TRBD2. CDR3 length: 16 residues. CDR1 SEHNR and CDR2 FQNEAQ come from the germline V gene (reference sequence). The V gene end was trimmed by 5 bases and the J gene end by 0 bases; junction bases not matched to a gene: 4. The CDR3: CASSPSGGSGANVLTF. In nucleotides, the CDR3 is TGTGCCAGCAGCCCTAGCGGCGGCTCTGGGGCCAACGTCCTGACTTTC.

This chain uses TRBV29-1 with TRBJ1-5; D ambiguous. The CDR3 covers 10 residues. With 4 bases removed from V and 5 bases from J, the gap between germline ends came to 3 bases. Germline assignment: CDR1 SQVTM and CDR2 ANQGSEA. CDR3 region: CSVGDQPQHF. CDR3 coding DNA: TGCAGCGTTGGCGATCAGCCCCAGCATTTT.

This clone came up a few times. The chain is built from TRBV4-1 and TRBJ2-1; D gene ambiguous. This CDR3 is 17 amino acids long. Germline V CDR1 and CDR2: MGHRA, YSYEKL. V was trimmed by 0 bases and J by 0 bases, leaving 12 bases between them. Here the CDR3 reads CASSQDLGASSYNEQFF. The CDR3 coding sequence is TGCGCCAGCAGCCAAGATTTGGGCGCGAGCTCCTACAATGAGCAGTTCTTC.

This chain connects TRBV7-9 to TRBJ2-6; D not resolved. The ends were cut back, 8 bases at V and 0 bases at J, with 11 bases in the middle. Germline CDR1 SEHNR, CDR2 FQNEAQ (reference sequence). The CDR3 runs 15 residues. CDR3 DNA sequence: TGTGCCAGCGAAAACCGAGGCTCTGGGGCCAACGTCCTGACTTTC. The encoded protein is CASENRGSGANVLTF. Full variable domain (remainder filled in from reference TRBV7-9 and TRBJ2-6): DTGVSQNPRHKITKRGQNVTFRCDPISEHNRLYWYRQTLGQGPEFLTYFQNEAQLEKSRLLSDRFSAERPKGSFSTLEIQRTEQGDSAMYLCASENRGSGANVLTFGAGSRLTVL.

Remarks on this clone: The sample has other DNA sequences that encode this CDR3 too. The chain carries TRBV18 and TRBJ2-5, with D possibly matching TRBD1 (5 bases). The CDR3 sequence is 13 residues long. Germline lookup yields CDR1 KGHSH and CDR2 LQKENI. V was trimmed by 1 base and J by 5 bases, leaving 8 bases between them. CDR3 in amino acids: CASSPQGLETQYF. As DNA, the CDR3 is TGTGCCAGCTCACCACAGGGGTTGGAGACCCAGTACTTC.

V is TRBV9 and J is TRBJ2-3; D unresolved. The CDR3 spans 13 residues. Per the germline V gene, CDR1 is SGDLS and CDR2 is YYNGEE. V was clipped by 0 bases and J by 1 base, with 3 bases between them. The CDR3 nucleotides read TGTGCCAGCAGCGTAGAGGGCACAGATACGCAGTATTTT. Its protein is CASSVEGTDTQYF.

The rearrangement links TRBV5-1 to TRBJ2-5; tentatively, D is TRBD1 (5 bases). The V end was cut by 6 bases, the J end by 0 bases, with 9 bases between. The CDR3 runs to 13 residues. Germline CDR1 SGHRS, CDR2 YFSETQ. The CDR3 DNA sequence: TGCGCCAGCACCACAGGAGACCAAGAGACCCAGTACTTC. This sequence encodes CASTTGDQETQYF.

The CDR3: CASSENPGPQETQYF. The DNA of the CDR3 is TGCGCCAGCAGCGAGAATCCGGGACCCCAAGAGACCCAGTACTTC. The chain couples TRBV5-1 to TRBJ2-5; D may correspond to TRBD1 or TRBD2 (5 bases each). Germline CDR1 SGHRS, CDR2 YFSETQ. Deletions cut 4 bases from V and 1 base from J, with 14 bases between. This CDR3 is 15 amino acids long. The whole variable domain, filled in from reference TRBV5-1 and TRBJ2-5, reads KAGVTQTPRYLIKTRGQQVTLSCSPISGHRSVSWYQQTPGQGLQFLFEYFSETQRNKGNFPGRFSGRQFSNSRSEMNVSTLELGDSALYLCASSENPGPQETQYFGPGTRLLVL.

The chain employs TRBV5-4 and TRBJ2-4; D may match TRBD1 or TRBD2 (6 bases each). This CDR3 is built from 15 residues. V gave up 2 bases and J gave up 1 base, with 10 bases separating them. The V gene's germline CDR1 is SGHNT and CDR2 YYREEE (reference sequence). The CDR3 DNA is TGTGCCAGCAGCTTCGGGGGCGCGGCCAAAAACATTCAGTACTTC. Protein: CASSFGGAAKNIQYF. The variable domain in full, completed from reference TRBV5-4 and TRBJ2-4, reads ETGVTQSPTHLIKTRGQQVTLRCSSQSGHNTVSWYQQALGQGPQFIFQYYREEENGRGNFPPRFSGLQFPNYSSELNVNALELDDSALYLCASSFGGAAKNIQYFGAGTRLSVL.

This clone was counted between two and nine times. This chain links TRBV4-1 with TRBJ2-3, with TRBD2 as a possible D gene (5 bases). The length of the CDR3 is 19 residues. Per germline, CDR1 MGHRA and CDR2 YSYEKL. V lost 0 bases to trimming and J lost 6 bases, with 25 bases between them. In DNA, the CDR3 is TGCGCCAGCAGCCAAGATCGGGGTACGGAGGACCTTGACGTGGATACGCAGTATTTT. Translation: CASSQDRGTEDLDVDTQYF.

This clone was seen more than once but under ten times. This chain connects TRBV4-1 to TRBJ2-6, with D uncertain. V lost 1 base and J 1 base, leaving 8 bases between the germline ends. Germline CDR1 MGHRA, CDR2 YSYEKL. The CDR3 consists of 16 residues. The CDR3 loop reads CASSQVSGSGANVLTF. As DNA, the CDR3 is TGCGCCAGCAGCCAAGTCTCCGGGTCTGGGGCCAACGTCCTGACTTTC.

V gene TRBV19 combines with J gene TRBJ2-6; D ambiguous. CDR3 length: 14 amino acids. Trimming cost V 3 bases and J 0 bases, with 3 bases left between them. Germline-derived CDR1 and CDR2 are LNHDA and SQIVND (reference sequence). The chain's CDR3 is CASSILSGANVLTF. The CDR3 coding sequence is TGTGCCAGTAGTATCCTCTCTGGGGCCAACGTCCTGACTTTC.

The chain combines TRBV2 with TRBJ2-1; D uncertain. From germline, CDR1 is SNHLY and CDR2 FYNNEI. Trimming removed 1 base at V and 5 bases at J, with 0 bases between. The CDR3 has 11 residues. CDR3 amino acids: CASSEDNEQFF. The CDR3 DNA is TGTGCCAGCAGTGAAGACAATGAGCAGTTCTTC.

This chain uses TRBV9 with TRBJ2-3; D gene uncertain. V gave up 4 bases and J gave up 3 bases, with 6 bases separating them. This CDR3 is 12 amino acids long. Germline loops: CDR1 SGDLS, CDR2 YYNGEE. In nucleotides, the CDR3 is TGTGCCAGCAGCCCAATTACAGATACGCAGTATTTT. This sequence encodes CASSPITDTQYF.

The chain carries TRBV29-1 and TRBJ1-1; 8 bases are a match to TRBD1. This CDR3 is 14 amino acids long. Losses at the gene ends were 1 base for V and 5 bases for J; bases not matched to a gene: 6. Germline V gene lookup returns CDR1 SQVTM and CDR2 ANQGSEA. CDR3 loop: CSVEGRTGQTEAFF. For the CDR3, the DNA is TGCAGCGTTGAAGGCCGGACAGGGCAGACTGAAGCTTTCTTT. Together with reference TRBV29-1 and TRBJ1-1, the CDR3 gives the full variable domain: SAVISQKPSRDICQRGTSLTIQCQVDSQVTMMFWYRQQPGQSLTLIATANQGSEATYESGFVIDKFPISRPNLTFSTLTVSNMSPEDSSIYLCSVEGRTGQTEAFFGQGTRLTVV.